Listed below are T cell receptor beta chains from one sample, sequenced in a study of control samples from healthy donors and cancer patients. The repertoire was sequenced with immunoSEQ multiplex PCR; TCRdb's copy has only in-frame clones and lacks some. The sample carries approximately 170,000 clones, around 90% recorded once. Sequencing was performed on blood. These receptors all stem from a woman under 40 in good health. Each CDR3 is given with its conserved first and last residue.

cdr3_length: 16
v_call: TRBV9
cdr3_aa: CASSVDSVGAHNEQFF

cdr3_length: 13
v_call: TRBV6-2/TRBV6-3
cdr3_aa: CASSYGSTDTQYF

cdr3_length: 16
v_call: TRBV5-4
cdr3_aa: CASSSPSGGGTDTQYF

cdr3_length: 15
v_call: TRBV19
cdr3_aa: CASSGGPVPGNTIYF

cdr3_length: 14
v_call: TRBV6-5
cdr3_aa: CASSFQGTEDGYTF

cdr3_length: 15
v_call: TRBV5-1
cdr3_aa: CASSSRTGSGNTIYF

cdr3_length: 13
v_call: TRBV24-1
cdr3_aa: CATSEGSTDTQYF

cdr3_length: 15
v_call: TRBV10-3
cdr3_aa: CAIKGVAGAYNEQFF

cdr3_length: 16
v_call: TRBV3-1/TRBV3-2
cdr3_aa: CASSQVLGGRGYEQYF

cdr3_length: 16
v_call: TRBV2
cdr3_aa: CASTDSPSFSGNTIYF

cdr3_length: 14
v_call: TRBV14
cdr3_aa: CASSTRLVGDTQYF

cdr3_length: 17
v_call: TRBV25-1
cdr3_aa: CASSEYNGGYSGNTIYF

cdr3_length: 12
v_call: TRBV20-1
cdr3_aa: CSASLLLGTQYF

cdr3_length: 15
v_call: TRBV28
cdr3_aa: CASSWDRGRGNTIYF

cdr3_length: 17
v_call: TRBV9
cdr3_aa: CASSVPLGQGRTGELFF

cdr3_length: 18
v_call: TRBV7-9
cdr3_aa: CASSLGLAGGLSYNEQFF

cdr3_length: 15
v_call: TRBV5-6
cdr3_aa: CASSLAGQLNQPQHF

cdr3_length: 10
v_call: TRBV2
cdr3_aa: CASSRSGYTF

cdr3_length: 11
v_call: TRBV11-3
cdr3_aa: CASRSTGELFF

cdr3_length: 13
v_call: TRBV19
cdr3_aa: CASSTRDRQPQHF

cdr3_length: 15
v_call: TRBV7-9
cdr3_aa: CASSSQGLTNTEAFF

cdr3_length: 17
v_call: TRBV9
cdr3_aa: CASSVGGLAPVTGELFF

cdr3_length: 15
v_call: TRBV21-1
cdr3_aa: CASSFPDVGQETQYF

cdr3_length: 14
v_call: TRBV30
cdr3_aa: CAWSFPTPGNTIYF

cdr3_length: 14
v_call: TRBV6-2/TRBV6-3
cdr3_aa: CASSYPSSGDTQYF

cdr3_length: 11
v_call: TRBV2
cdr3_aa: CASGVQYGYTF

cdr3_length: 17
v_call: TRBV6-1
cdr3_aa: CASSALTRGISNSPLHF

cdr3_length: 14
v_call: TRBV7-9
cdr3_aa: CASSPTGRGNEQFF

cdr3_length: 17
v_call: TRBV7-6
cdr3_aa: CASSLAPPRGTYNEQFF

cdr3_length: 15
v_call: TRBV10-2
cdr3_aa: CASSESTGRWKTQYF

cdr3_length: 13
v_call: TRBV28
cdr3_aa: CASSPFTEDGYTF

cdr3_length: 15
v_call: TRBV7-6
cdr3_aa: CASSPGTAMTTEAFF

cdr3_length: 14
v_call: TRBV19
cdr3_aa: CASSIADRTYEQYF

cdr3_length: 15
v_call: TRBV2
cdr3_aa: CASRAPGQNNEKLFF

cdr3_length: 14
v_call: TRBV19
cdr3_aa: CASRGQGFQETQYF

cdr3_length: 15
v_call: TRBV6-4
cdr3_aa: CASSDGTSGTGELFF

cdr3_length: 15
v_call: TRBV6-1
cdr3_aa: CASSEAVSGANVLTF

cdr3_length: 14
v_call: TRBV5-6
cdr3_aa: CASTPTAGNTEAFF

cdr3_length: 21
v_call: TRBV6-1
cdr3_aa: CASSEVLGGLAGVSGANVLTF

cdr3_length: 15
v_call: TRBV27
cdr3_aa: CASSMTGGKGNTIYF

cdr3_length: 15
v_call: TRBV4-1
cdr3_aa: CASSQVFGSNQPQHF

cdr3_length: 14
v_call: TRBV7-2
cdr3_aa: CASSLVIPPLEQYF

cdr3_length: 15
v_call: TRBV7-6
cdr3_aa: CASSSRGGDTGELFF

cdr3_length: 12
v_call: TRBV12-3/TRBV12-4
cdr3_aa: CASSLLYNEQFF

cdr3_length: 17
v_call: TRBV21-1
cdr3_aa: CASSKEVRSIYNSPLHF

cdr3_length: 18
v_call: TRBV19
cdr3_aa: CASSMMVAGGGTKNIQYF

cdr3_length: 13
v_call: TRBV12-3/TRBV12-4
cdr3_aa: CASSLQENTEAFF

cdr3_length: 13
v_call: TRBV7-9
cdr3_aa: CASSLGDYNEQFF

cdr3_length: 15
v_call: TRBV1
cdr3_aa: CTSSQGVGGADEQFF

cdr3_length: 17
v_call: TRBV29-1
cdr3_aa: CSVEDLGPWGNTDTQYF

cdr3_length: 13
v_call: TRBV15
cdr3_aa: CATSQNRDYGYTF

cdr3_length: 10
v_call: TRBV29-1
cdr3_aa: CSVDVETQYF

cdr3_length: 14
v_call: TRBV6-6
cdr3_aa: CASSYPDWDQPQHF

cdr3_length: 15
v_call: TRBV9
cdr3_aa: CASSAPITGGYGYTF

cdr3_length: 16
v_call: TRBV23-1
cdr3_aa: CATGGGQGSTNEKLFF

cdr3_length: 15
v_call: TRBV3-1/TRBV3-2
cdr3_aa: CASSQPGRSTGELFF

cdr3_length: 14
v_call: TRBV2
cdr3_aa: CASSDGRNRETQYF

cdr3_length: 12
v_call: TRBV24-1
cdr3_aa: CATSLGGQGLFF

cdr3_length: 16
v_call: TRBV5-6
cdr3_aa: CASSSKLRGRGNTIYF